The sequence of this T cell receptor beta chain was determined in a study of blood T cell repertoires in COVID-19. Study summary: Nucleic acid was either cDNA or gDNA, and it came from T cells, B-cell-depleted T cells, or PBMCs.

This clone appeared a few times. Study members were between about 18 and 89 years old and lived in fewer than 30 US regions. Within the 2 weeks before study entry, each person in the exposed group met a COVID-19 case. The CDR3 is made up of 18 amino acids. CDR1 and CDR2 from the germline V gene are MDHEN and SYDVKM. J gave up 0 bases and V 3 bases, and 6 bases lay outside the gene matches. Authors' analysis steps: Scientists estimated how many nucleated cells there were by amplifying reference gene primers. Repertoires were generated with immunoSEQ multiplex PCR, while TCRdb's copy carries only in-frame clones and drops some. The DNA was the basis for D and trimming; V, J and clone size are from that table. The sample contains about 240,000 clones, about 83% of which appear only once.

The source is a woman aged 35 to 49 who had been exposed to COVID-19. The chain is built from TRBV28 and TRBJ2-6; 9 bases map to TRBD1. Material for sequencing was PBMCs or T cells enriched from blood (not recorded which). This CDR3 is CASSLSGTGSSGANVLTF. CDR3 nucleotides: TGTGCCAGCAGTTTGTCTGGGACAGGGAGCTCTGGGGCCAACGTCCTGACTTTC.